Below, 10 T cell receptor beta chains from the same sample are listed, as sequenced in a study of regulatory T cells in long-lasting Graves disease (dated by TCRdb to the early 2020s). Library preparation used multiplex PCR. Sequenced using an Illumina HiSeq 4000. To build TCR beta libraries, CDR3 regions were amplified by Arm-PCR using iRepertoire HTBI primers. In-frame beta chains were kept once TCRdb had trimmed the public reads at Q25 with fastp and called clones with MiXCR. Here each entry gathers all rows of one CDR3 protein and keeps the most common genes and DNA. The sample table shows a few hundred thousand distinct CDR3 sequences, and roughly 20% are seen once. The biggest ten clones account for about 27% of the sample. The label giving this sample's time point can be read as: persistent/refractory GD, antithyroid drugs over 5 years with positive TRAb. For both TCR sequencing and RNA sequencing, RNA was extracted from PBMCs in TRIzol.

Sequences were derived from peripheral blood mononuclear cells (PBMCs), sampled when the disease was refractory, from a patient treated with antithyroid drugs. Every receptor here comes from a woman aged 35 to 49 with Graves disease. Donor details come from another sample of the same person, matched by shared clones.

This clonotype occurred a few times. The rearrangement links TRBV10-3 to TRBJ2-1; 8 nucleotides match TRBD2. Germline assignment: CDR1 ENHRY and CDR2 SYGVKD. CDR3 size: 13 residues. V gave up 6 bases and J gave up 7 bases; unmatched junction bases: 5. The chain's CDR3 is CAISGTSWNEQFF. The CDR3 nucleotides are TGTGCCATCAGCGGGACTAGTTGGAATGAGCAGTTCTTC.

This clonotype was detected only a few times. The chain uses TRBV18 and TRBJ2-7, with D hard to call. V was shortened by 0 bases and J by 4 bases, with 7 bases between the two germline ends. The germline gives CDR1 KGHSH, CDR2 LQKENI. The CDR3 spans 13 residues. The chain's CDR3 is CASSPPQGYEQYF. CDR3 DNA: TGTGCCAGCTCACCACCCCAAGGTTACGAGCAGTACTTC.

V usage is TRBV6-2 or TRBV6-3 and J usage is TRBJ1-3; a possible D gene is TRBD1 (5 bases). Germline V gene lookup returns CDR1 MNHEY and CDR2 SVGEGT. V lost 4 bases, J lost 2 bases, and 9 bases lay in between. The length of the CDR3 is 14 residues. The CDR3, as DNA: TGTGCCAGCAGTTCAGGGCCGACTGGAAACACCATATATTTT. This sequence encodes CASSSGPTGNTIYF.

Many counts were recorded for this clonotype. The rearrangement uses TRBV28 and TRBJ2-3; D gene ambiguous. Trimming pared 3 bases from V and 6 bases from J, leaving 4 bases between. CDR3 length equals 11 residues. The germline CDR1 and CDR2 sequences are MDHEN and SYDVKM. The chain's CDR3 is CASSLRDTQYF. DNA for the CDR3: TGTGCCAGCAGTTTGAGGGATACGCAGTATTTT.

This clonotype was detected many times. J is TRBJ2-7 and V is TRBV3-1; D not certain. Germline CDR1 is LGHDT and CDR2 is YNNKEL (reference sequence). CDR3 length equals 12 residues. V lost 1 base, J lost 4 bases, and 5 bases lay in between. CDR3 residues: CASSQAGYEQYF. The DNA for the CDR3 is TGTGCCAGCAGCCAAGCCGGGTACGAGCAGTACTTC.

This clonotype was recorded only once. The V gene is TRBV11-2, the J gene TRBJ2-5, with TRBD2 matching over 14 bases. Germline V gene lookup returns CDR1 SGHAT and CDR2 FQNNGV. CDR3 length: 18 amino acids. With V trimmed by 2 bases and J by 2 bases, 7 bases remained unmatched. The CDR3 region has the DNA TGTGCCAGCAGCTTAAAGACTAGCGGGAGGGCGGCGCAAGAGACCCAGTACTTC. Translation: CASSLKTSGRAAQETQYF.

This clonotype has a count of ten or more. The chain recombines TRBV28 with TRBJ1-5; no clear D gene. Germline CDR1 MDHEN, CDR2 SYDVKM. The V and J ends lost 2 bases and 4 bases respectively, with 12 bases between them. This CDR3 region has 15 residues. CDR3 DNA sequence: TGTGCCAGCAGTTTAGTCCCCACCAGAAATCAGCCCCAGCATTTT. This codes for CASSLVPTRNQPQHF. The full variable domain, rest sourced from reference TRBV28 and TRBJ1-5, is DVKVTQSSRYLVKRTGEKVFLECVQDMDHENMFWYRQDPGLGLRLIYFSYDVKMKEKGDIPEGYSVSREKKERFSLILESASTNQTSMYLCASSLVPTRNQPQHFGDGTRLSIL.

This rearrangement joins TRBV9 to TRBJ1-1, with 7 bases aligning to TRBD1. This CDR3 comprises 15 residues. Germline trimming cut 0 bases from V and 1 base from J; bases unmatched to any gene: 3. Looked up from germline, CDR1 is SGDLS and CDR2 is YYNGEE. The CDR3 protein is CASSVVRGGNTEAFF. CDR3 nucleotides: TGTGCCAGCAGCGTAGTCAGGGGGGGGAACACTGAAGCTTTCTTT.

This clonotype has at least ten counts. The genes are TRBV20-1 and TRBJ2-7; D is perhaps TRBD2 (6 bases). The length of the CDR3 is 14 residues. Germline V gives CDR1 DFQATT, CDR2 SNEGSKA (reference sequence). The ends were cut back, 6 bases at V and 4 bases at J, with 19 bases in the middle. This chain's CDR3 is CSAPEAGIPYEQYF. DNA for the CDR3: TGCAGTGCCCCCGAGGCGGGAATACCATACGAGCAGTACTTC.

This clonotype has a count of ten or more. This chain connects TRBV5-6 to TRBJ2-5; 8 bases map to TRBD1. V was clipped by 4 bases and J by 6 bases; unmatched bases: 5. The CDR3 spans 13 residues. Germline lookup yields CDR1 SGHDT and CDR2 YYEEEE. The DNA for the CDR3 is TGTGCCAGCAGCGGCGGGACAGGACAGACCCAGTACTTC. Translation: CASSGGTGQTQYF.